A selection of T cell receptor beta chains follows, all from one sample in a study of shared clonotypes between healthy human individuals. Clones were sequenced by immunoSEQ multiplex PCR, and TCRdb holds only the in-frame ones, with some missing. The sample holds under 1,100,000 clones, 75% seen once. Sequencing was done on a sample of memory CD4+ T cells sorted from blood. The receptors were sampled from a man younger than 35 in good health. CDR3s include the opening cysteine and the closing phenylalanine or tryptophan. D genes are given only for firm matches.

TRBV4-1 15 NA CASSQDTRVAYGYTF
TRBV30 11 NA CAWGDARVAFF
TRBV28 13 NA CASSGGGQETQYF
TRBV2 14 NA CASKLTGFQETQYF
TRBV5-4 17 NA CASRAGGTSPLDQTQYF
TRBV7-9 16 TRBD1 CASTLTLDRGADTQYF
TRBV28 16 NA CASSLGRGLSNQPQHF
TRBV25-1 13 NA CASSWGDTEKLFF
TRBV5-1 13 NA CASSFDLQETQYF
TRBV7-3 13 NA CASSGPGQTRQYF
TRBV30 11 NA CAWSIGNEQFF
TRBV5-4 14 NA CASSPPGLQETQYF
TRBV9 15 TRBD2 CASSMLAGETDTQYF
TRBV6-1 15 NA CASSPAPRTREKLFF
TRBV6-5 15 TRBD2 CASSYSPGGTPEQYF
TRBV30 13 NA CAWSRTEGQPQHF
TRBV18 14 NA CASSPQATNEKLFF
TRBV29-1 13 TRBD1 CSVGTGISYEQYF
TRBV11-3 12 TRBD1 CASSQGGTEAFF
TRBV4-3 15 NA CASSQAYAPNQPQHF
TRBV27 14 NA CASSLGAGWREQYF
TRBV19 16 NA CASRPAGAGLGNEQFF
TRBV23-1 14 NA CASSLGDGNTEAFF
TRBV28 12 NA CASTDRNSPLHF
TRBV7-2 13 TRBD1 CASSSSGGDGYTF
TRBV2 13 TRBD1 CASGQGVSYEQYF
TRBV30 16 NA CAWSVRWGRATAEQYF
TRBV5-1 16 NA CASSSSGGPYNSPLHF
TRBV5-1 16 TRBD1 CASSLSGTANTGELFF
TRBV2 14 NA CASSEAARNTEAFF
TRBV6-1 14 NA CASSSHWAAEKLFF
TRBV5-1 16 TRBD2 CASQTSGGARTDTQYF
TRBV9 13 NA CASRGSSTDTQYF
TRBV28 15 TRBD1 CASNRDRVNTGELFF
TRBV23-1 18 NA CAPTRAPLPKINNQPQHF
TRBV18 14 NA CASSPPWADTEAFF
TRBV18 14 TRBD1 CASSPSGGVDEQYF
TRBV18 16 TRBD1 CASSPNFDRANSPLHF
TRBV5-1 13 NA CASSNPQDNEQFF
TRBV4-1 13 NA CASSQTERGTQYF
TRBV18 16 TRBD1 CASSSTGPSGANVLTF
TRBV6-6 15 NA CASSSQTGSTYEQYF
TRBV6-1 13 NA CASSPTANYGYTF
TRBV6-6 13 TRBD1 CASSQQGAREQFF
TRBV6-5 12 NA CASSYGGDQAFF
TRBV9 16 TRBD1 CASSVGGGIIGSPLHF
TRBV19 12 NA CASSIRGDEQYF
TRBV5-1 13 NA CASSFDGNGELFF
TRBV5-7 16 TRBD1 CASNNLPGQYNYEQYF
TRBV18 16 TRBD1 CASSPVPGQAAGELFF
TRBV28 14 NA CASTQGTFYNEQFF
TRBV5-4 13 NA CASSLDRTYEQYF
TRBV7-2 13 NA CASSLERGDEQYF
TRBV5-1 15 TRBD2 CASSLRLAGYNEQFF
TRBV11-1 14 NA CASSSGTANYGYTF
TRBV18 18 TRBD1 CASSPSQGQGVGNQPQHF
TRBV2 15 TRBD1 CASSEFRTGSYEQYF
TRBV6-1 13 NA CASSEGLAIVGFF
TRBV12-5 14 NA CASGLYPVTDTQYF
TRBV5-1 16 TRBD2 CASSLTSAGGPYEQFF